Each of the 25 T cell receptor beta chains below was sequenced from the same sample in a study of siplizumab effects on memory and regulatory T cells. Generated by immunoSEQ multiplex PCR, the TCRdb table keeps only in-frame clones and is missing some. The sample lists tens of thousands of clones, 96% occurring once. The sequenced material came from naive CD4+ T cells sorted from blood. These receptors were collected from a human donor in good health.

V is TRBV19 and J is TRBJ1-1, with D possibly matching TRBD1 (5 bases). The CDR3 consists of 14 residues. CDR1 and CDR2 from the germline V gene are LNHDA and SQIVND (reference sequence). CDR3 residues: CATSSRQPNTEAFF. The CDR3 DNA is TGTGCAACCAGTTCAAGACAGCCGAACACTGAAGCTTTCTTT.

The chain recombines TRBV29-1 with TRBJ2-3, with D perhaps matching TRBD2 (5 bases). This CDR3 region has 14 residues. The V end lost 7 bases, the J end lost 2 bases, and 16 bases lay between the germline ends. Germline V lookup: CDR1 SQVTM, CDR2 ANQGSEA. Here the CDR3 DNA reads TGCAGCGCACCTCTCGTCGGGAACACAGATACGCAGTATTTT. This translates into CSAPLVGNTDTQYF.

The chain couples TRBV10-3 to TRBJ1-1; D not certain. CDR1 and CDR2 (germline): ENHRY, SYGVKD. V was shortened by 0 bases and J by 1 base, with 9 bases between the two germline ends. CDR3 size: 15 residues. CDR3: CAISESSRPNTEAFF. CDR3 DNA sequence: TGTGCCATCAGTGAGTCGAGCAGGCCGAACACTGAAGCTTTCTTT.

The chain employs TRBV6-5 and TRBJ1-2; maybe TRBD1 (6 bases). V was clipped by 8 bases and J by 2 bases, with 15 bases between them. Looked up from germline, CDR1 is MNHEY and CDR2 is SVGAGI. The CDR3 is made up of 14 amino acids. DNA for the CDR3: TGTGCCAGCGGAACAGGGAGGAAGAACTATGGCTACACCTTC. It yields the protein CASGTGRKNYGYTF.

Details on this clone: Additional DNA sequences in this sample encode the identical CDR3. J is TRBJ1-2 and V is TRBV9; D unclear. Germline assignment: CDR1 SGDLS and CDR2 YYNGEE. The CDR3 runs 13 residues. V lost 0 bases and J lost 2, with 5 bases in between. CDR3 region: CASSVAANYGYTF. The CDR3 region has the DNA TGTGCCAGCAGCGTAGCGGCCAACTATGGCTACACCTTC.

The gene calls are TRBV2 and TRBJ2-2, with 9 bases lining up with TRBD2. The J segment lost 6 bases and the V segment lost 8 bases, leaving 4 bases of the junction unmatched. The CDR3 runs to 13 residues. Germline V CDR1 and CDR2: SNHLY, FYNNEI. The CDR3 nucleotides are TGTGCCAGCTTAGTAGCGGGGGCCGGGGAGCTGTTTTTT. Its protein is CASLVAGAGELFF.

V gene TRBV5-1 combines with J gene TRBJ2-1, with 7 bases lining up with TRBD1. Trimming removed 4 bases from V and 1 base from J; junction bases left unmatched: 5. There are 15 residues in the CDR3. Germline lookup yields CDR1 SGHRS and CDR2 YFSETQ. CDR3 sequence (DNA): TGCGCCAGCAGCGCCGGGACAGCATCCTACAATGAGCAGTTCTTC. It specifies CASSAGTASYNEQFF. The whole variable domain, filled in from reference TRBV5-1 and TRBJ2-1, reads KAGVTQTPRYLIKTRGQQVTLSCSPISGHRSVSWYQQTPGQGLQFLFEYFSETQRNKGNFPGRFSGRQFSNSRSEMNVSTLELGDSALYLCASSAGTASYNEQFFGPGTRLTVL.

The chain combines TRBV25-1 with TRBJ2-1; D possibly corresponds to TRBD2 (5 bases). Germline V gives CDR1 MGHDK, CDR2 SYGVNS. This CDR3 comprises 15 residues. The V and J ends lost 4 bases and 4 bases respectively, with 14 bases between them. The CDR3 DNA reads TGTGCCAGCAGTGGAGGAGGCTTTGGGTACAATGAGCAGTTCTTC. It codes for CASSGGGFGYNEQFF.

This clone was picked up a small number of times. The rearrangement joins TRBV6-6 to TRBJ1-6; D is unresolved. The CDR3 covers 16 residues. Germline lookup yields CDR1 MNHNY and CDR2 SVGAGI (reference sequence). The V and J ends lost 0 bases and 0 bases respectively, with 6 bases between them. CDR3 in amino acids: CASSYSSDSYNSPLHF. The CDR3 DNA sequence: TGTGCCAGCAGTTACTCTTCGGACTCCTATAATTCACCCCTCCACTTT.

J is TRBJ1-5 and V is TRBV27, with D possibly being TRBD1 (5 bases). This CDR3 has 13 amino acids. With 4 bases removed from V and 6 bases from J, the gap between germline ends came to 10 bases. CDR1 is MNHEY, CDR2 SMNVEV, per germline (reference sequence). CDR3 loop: CASSWLRVQPQHF. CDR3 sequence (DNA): TGTGCCAGCAGTTGGCTCAGGGTTCAGCCCCAGCATTTT.

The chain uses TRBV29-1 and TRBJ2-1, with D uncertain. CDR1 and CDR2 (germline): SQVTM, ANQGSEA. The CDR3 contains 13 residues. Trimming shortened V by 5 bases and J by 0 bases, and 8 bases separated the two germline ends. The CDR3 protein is CSVRASSYNEQFF. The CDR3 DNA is TGCAGCGTTCGGGCGAGCTCCTACAATGAGCAGTTCTTC.

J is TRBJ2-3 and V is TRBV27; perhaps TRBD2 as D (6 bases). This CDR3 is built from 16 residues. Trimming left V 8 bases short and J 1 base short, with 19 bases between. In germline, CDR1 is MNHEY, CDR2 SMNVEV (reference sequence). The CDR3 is CASGELALSRTDTQYF. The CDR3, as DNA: TGTGCCAGCGGAGAACTAGCACTCTCTCGCACAGATACGCAGTATTTT.

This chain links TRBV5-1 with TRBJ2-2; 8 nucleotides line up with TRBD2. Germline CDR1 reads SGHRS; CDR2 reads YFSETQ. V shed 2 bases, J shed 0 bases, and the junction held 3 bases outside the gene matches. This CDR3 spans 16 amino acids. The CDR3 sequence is CASSFPGGANTGELFF. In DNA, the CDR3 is TGCGCCAGCAGCTTCCCCGGGGGGGCGAACACCGGGGAGCTGTTTTTT.

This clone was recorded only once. The CDR3 nucleotides read TGTGCCAGCAGGACTAGCGGCTTATCCTACGAGCAGTACTTC. Translated, it gives CASRTSGLSYEQYF. The rearrangement joins TRBV2 to TRBJ2-7; TRBD2 matches at 9 bases. The germline CDR1 and CDR2 sequences are SNHLY and FYNNEI. The CDR3 runs to 14 residues. Losses at the gene ends were 6 bases for V and 1 base for J; bases not matched to a gene: 4.

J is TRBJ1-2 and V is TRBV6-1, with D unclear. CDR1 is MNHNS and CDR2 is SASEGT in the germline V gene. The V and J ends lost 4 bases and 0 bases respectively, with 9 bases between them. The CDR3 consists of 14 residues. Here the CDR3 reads CASSAGPTNYGYTF. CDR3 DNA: TGTGCCAGCAGTGCTGGGCCCACTAACTATGGCTACACCTTC.

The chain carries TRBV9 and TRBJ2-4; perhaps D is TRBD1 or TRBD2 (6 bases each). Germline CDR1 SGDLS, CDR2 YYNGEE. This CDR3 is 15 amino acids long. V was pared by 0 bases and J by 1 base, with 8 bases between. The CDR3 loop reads CASSVGGAAKNIQYF. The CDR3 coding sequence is TGTGCCAGCAGCGTAGGGGGGGCGGCCAAAAACATTCAGTACTTC.

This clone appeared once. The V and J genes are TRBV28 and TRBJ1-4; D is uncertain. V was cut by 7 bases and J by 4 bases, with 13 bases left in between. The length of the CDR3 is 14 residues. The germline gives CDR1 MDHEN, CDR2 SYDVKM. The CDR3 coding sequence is TGTGCCAGCACTCCGGACGGTGGTAATGAAAAACTGTTTTTT. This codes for CASTPDGGNEKLFF.

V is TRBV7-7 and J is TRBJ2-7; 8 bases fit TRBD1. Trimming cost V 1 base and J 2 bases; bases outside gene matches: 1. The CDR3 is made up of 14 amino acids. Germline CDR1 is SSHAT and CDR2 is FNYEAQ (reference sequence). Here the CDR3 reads CASSLEQGAYEQYF. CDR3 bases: TGTGCCAGCAGCTTAGAACAGGGGGCCTACGAGCAGTACTTC.

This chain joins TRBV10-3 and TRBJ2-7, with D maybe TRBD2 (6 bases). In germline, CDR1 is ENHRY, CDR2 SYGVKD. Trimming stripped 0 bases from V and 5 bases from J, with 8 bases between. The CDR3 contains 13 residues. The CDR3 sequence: CAISESLAHEQYF. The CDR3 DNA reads TGTGCCATCAGTGAGTCACTAGCCCACGAGCAGTACTTC.

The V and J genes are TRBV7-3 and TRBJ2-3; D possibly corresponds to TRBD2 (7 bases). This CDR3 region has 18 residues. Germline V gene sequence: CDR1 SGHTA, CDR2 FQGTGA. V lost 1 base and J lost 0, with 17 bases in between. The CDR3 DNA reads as TGTGCCAGCAGCTTAATGGCGCCCGGGGGGCCTAGCACAGATACGCAGTATTTT. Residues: CASSLMAPGGPSTDTQYF. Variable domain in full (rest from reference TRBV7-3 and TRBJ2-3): GAGVSQTPSNKVTEKGKYVELRCDPISGHTALYWYRQSLGQGPEFLIYFQGTGAADDSGLPNDRFFAVRPEGSVSTLKIQRTERGDSAVYLCASSLMAPGGPSTDTQYFGPGTRLTVL.

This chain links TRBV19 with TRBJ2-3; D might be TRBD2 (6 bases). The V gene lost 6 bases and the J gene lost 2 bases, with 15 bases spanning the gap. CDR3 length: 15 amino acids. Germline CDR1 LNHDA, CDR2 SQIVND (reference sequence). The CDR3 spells CASRLGGGVTDTQYF. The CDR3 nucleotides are TGTGCCAGTAGGTTGGGTGGCGGGGTCACAGATACGCAGTATTTT.

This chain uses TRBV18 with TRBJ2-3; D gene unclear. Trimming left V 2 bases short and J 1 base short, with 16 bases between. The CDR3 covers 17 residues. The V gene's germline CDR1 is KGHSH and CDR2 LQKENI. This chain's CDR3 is CASSPSDSIYGTDTQYF. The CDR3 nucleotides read TGTGCCAGCTCACCATCGGATTCCATATACGGCACAGATACGCAGTATTTT.

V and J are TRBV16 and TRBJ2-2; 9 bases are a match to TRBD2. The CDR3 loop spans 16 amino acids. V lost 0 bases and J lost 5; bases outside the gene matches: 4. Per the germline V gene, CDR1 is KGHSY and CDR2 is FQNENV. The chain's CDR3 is CASSQSGLASTGELFF. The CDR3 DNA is TGTGCCAGCAGCCAATCGGGACTAGCTTCGACCGGGGAGCTGTTTTTT. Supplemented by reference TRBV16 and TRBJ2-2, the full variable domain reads GEEVAQTPKHLVRGEGQKAKLYCAPIKGHSYVFWYQQVLKNEFKFLISFQNENVFDETGMPKERFSAKCLPNSPCSLEIQATKLEDSAVYFCASSQSGLASTGELFFGEGSRLTVL.

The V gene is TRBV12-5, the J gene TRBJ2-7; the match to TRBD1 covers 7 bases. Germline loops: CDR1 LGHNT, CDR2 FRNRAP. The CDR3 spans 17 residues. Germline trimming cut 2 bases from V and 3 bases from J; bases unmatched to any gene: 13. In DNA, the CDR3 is TGTGCTAGTGGTTTGCCCCGGGACAGCCAAAATGTCTACGAGCAGTACTTC. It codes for CASGLPRDSQNVYEQYF.

In DNA form, the CDR3 reads TGTGCCAGCTCACCACTAGAGACAGGATATGGCTACACCTTC. It is translated as CASSPLETGYGYTF. The rearrangement links TRBV18 to TRBJ1-2; weak D call: TRBD1 (6 bases). The CDR3 has 14 residues. V lost 1 base, J lost 5 bases, and 11 bases lay in between. Germline V lookup: CDR1 KGHSH, CDR2 LQKENI. The whole variable domain, filled in from reference TRBV18 and TRBJ1-2, reads NAGVMQNPRHLVRRRGQEARLRCSPMKGHSHVYWYRQLPEEGLKFMVYLQKENIIDESGMPKERFSAEFPKEGPSILRIQQVVRGDSAAYFCASSPLETGYGYTFGSGTRLTVV.